Each of the 8 T cell receptor beta chains below was sequenced from the same sample in a study of response to subunit inactivated influenza vaccine. TCRdb passed the RT-PCR reads through MiXCR, listing each CDR3 protein once. The data contain some 180,000 distinct CDR3 sequences, about 9% of them singletons. The specimen comprised non-naive T cells sorted from PBMCs, sampled on the day of vaccination. Receptors originate from a man aged 50-59 years who received an inactivated influenza vaccine.

This clonotype was seen repeatedly, ten times or more. The chain carries TRBV28 and TRBJ2-7; TRBD2 agrees at 8 bases. This CDR3 comprises 18 residues. Looked up from germline, CDR1 is MDHEN and CDR2 is SYDVKM. V gave up 5 bases and J gave up 0 bases; unmatched junction bases: 15. The CDR3 DNA reads TGTGCCAGCAGTGAGAGCCCGGGACTAGGCGCAATCTCCTACGAGCAGTACTTC. Translated, it gives CASSESPGLGAISYEQYF.

This clonotype was seen more than once but under ten times. The rearrangement uses TRBV6-1 and TRBJ2-5; 11 nucleotides agree with TRBD2. The CDR3 spans 14 residues. Germline CDR1 MNHNS, CDR2 SASEGT. Unmatched junction bases numbered 4, after V lost 5 bases and J lost 5 bases. The CDR3, as DNA: TGTGCCAGCAGTACAACTAGCGGGGGTGAGACCCAGTACTTC. Encoded protein: CASSTTSGGETQYF.

This clonotype has ten or more counts. The chain uses TRBV13 and TRBJ2-1; tentatively, D is TRBD1 (5 bases). The ends were cut back, 5 bases at V and 3 bases at J, with 17 bases in the middle. Germline CDR1 and CDR2: PRHDT and FYEKMQ (reference sequence). The CDR3 consists of 16 residues. CDR3 coding DNA: TGTGCCAGCAGCGTGACCTGGACACCCATCTACAATGAGCAGTTCTTC. As protein: CASSVTWTPIYNEQFF.

This clonotype was seen ten or more times. The chain uses TRBV7-8 and TRBJ2-5, with D possibly being TRBD1 or TRBD2 (7 bases each). Deletions cut 0 bases from V and 5 bases from J, with 13 bases between. Germline CDR1 is SGHVS and CDR2 is FQNEAQ. The CDR3 spans 15 residues. The DNA of the CDR3 is TGTGCCAGCAGCTTAGCGCAGGGGGGGTTCGAGACCCAGTACTTC. As protein: CASSLAQGGFETQYF. The full variable domain, completed using reference TRBV7-8 and TRBJ2-5, is GAGVSQSPRYKVAKRGQDVALRCDPISGHVSLFWYQQALGQGPEFLTYFQNEAQLDKSGLPSDRFFAERPEGSVSTLKIQRTQQEDSAVYLCASSLAQGGFETQYFGPGTRLLVL.

This clonotype occurred a few times. The V and J genes are TRBV6-2 or TRBV6-3 and TRBJ2-5; tentative D call: TRBD1 (6 bases). Germline V lookup: CDR1 MNHEY, CDR2 SVGEGT. Trimming cost V 0 bases and J 5 bases, with 7 bases left between them. The CDR3 runs 13 residues. The CDR3 DNA reads TGTGCCAGCAGTTACTCGAGGGGGGAGACCCAGTACTTC. Protein sequence: CASSYSRGETQYF.

The rearrangement links TRBV6-2 or TRBV6-3 to TRBJ2-1, with TRBD2 identical over 11 bases. With 5 bases clipped from V and 7 bases from J, the junction kept 10 bases outside the gene matches. The CDR3 covers 16 residues. Germline V gene data show CDR1 as MNHEY and CDR2 as SVGEGT. Written as DNA, the CDR3 is TGTGCCAGCAGTCAGACGACTAGCGGGAATTGGAATGAGCAGTTCTTC. Its protein product is CASSQTTSGNWNEQFF.

The gene calls are TRBV5-5 and TRBJ2-7; D is perhaps TRBD1 (5 bases). CDR3 length equals 14 residues. V lost 1 base, J lost 0 bases, and 8 bases lay in between. CDR1 SGHKS and CDR2 YYEKEE come from the germline V gene (reference sequence). CDR3 protein: CASSLTGYSYEQYF. The CDR3 DNA is TGTGCCAGCAGCTTGACAGGCTACTCCTACGAGCAGTACTTC.

This rearrangement joins TRBV30 to TRBJ2-5; D is ambiguous. The CDR3 totals 13 residues. Germline CDR1 reads GTSNPN; CDR2 reads SVGIG (reference sequence). The V and J ends lost 6 bases and 7 bases respectively, with 18 bases between them. This chain's CDR3 is CACRGGTGVTQYF. CDR3 bases: TGTGCCTGCCGTGGCGGTACGGGTGTGACCCAGTACTTC.